The 27 T cell receptor beta chains below were found in one sample sequenced in a study of neurological immune-mediated disorders. Via MiXCR, TCRdb re-called the 5' RACE reads, giving one row per CDR3 protein. This table has 70,000 or so distinct CDR3 sequences, around 5.2% appearing once. Sequences were obtained from PBMCs. These TCRs come from a woman between 25 and 40 years old with multiple sclerosis.

This chain links TRBV7-2 with TRBJ2-3, with D possibly TRBD1 on 5 matching bases. Germline V CDR1 and CDR2: SGHTA, FQGNSA. V was shortened by 1 base and J by 10 bases, with 9 bases between the two germline ends. The length of the CDR3 is 12 residues. This chain's CDR3 is CASSLVQGPQYF. The CDR3 nucleotides read TGTGCCAGCAGCTTAGTTCAGGGTCCGCAGTATTTT. The whole variable domain, remainder taken from reference TRBV7-2 and TRBJ2-3, is GAGVSQSPSNKVTEKGKDVELRCDPISGHTALYWYRQSLGQGLEFLIYFQGNSAPDKSGLPSDRFSAERTGGSVSTLTIQRTQQEDSAVYLCASSLVQGPQYFGPGTRLTVL.

This clonotype was seen repeatedly, ten times or more. The chain uses TRBV6-5 and TRBJ2-3; unclear D gene. CDR3 length: 16 residues. The germline V gene encodes CDR1 MNHEY and CDR2 SVGAGI. The ends were cut back, 5 bases at V and 3 bases at J, with 18 bases in the middle. The CDR3 nucleotides are TGTGCCAGCAGTCTCCGGGCCCCCGGTGGGACAGATACGCAGTATTTT. Protein sequence: CASSLRAPGGTDTQYF.

This clonotype was counted at least ten times. This chain uses TRBV11-1 with TRBJ1-1, with 7 nucleotides matching TRBD1. In germline, CDR1 is SGHAT, CDR2 FQDESV (reference sequence). The V and J ends lost 7 bases and 1 base, in that order; junction bases with no gene match: 12. CDR3 length equals 16 residues. CDR3 nucleotides: TGTGCCAGCACCCTCGAGCCGACAGGGCGGAACACTGAAGCTTTCTTT. Its translation is CASTLEPTGRNTEAFF. Based on the CDR3 plus reference TRBV11-1 and TRBJ1-1, the full variable domain is EAEVAQSPRYKITEKSQAVAFWCDPISGHATLYWYRQILGQGPELLVQFQDESVVDDSQLPKDRFSAERLKGVDSTLKIQPAELGDSAMYLCASTLEPTGRNTEAFFGQGTRLTVV.

This clonotype was seen repeatedly, ten times or more. For the CDR3, the DNA is TGTGCCAGCAAGAAGGACAGGCCTAGCACAGATACGCAGTATTTT. Protein: CASKKDRPSTDTQYF. The rearrangement uses TRBV5-5 and TRBJ2-3; 7 bases are a match to TRBD1. CDR3 length: 15 residues. The V segment lost 6 bases and the J segment 0 bases; nucleotides outside the gene matches: 7. CDR1 is SGHKS, CDR2 YYEKEE, per germline (reference sequence).

This clonotype was found many times. The chain combines TRBV10-3 with TRBJ1-5; D might be TRBD1 (5 bases). This CDR3 is built from 14 residues. Germline loops: CDR1 ENHRY, CDR2 SYGVKD. The germline V and J ends were trimmed by 6 bases and 3 bases, with 12 bases remaining between them. CDR3 DNA sequence: TGTGCCATCAGCGAACCGGGGCTCAATCAGCCCCAGCATTTT. Translating gives CAISEPGLNQPQHF.

This clonotype has a handful of counts. Possible read error: a much larger clone is one base away. V gene TRBV4-1 combines with J gene TRBJ1-1; no firm D call. Germline assignment: CDR1 MGHRA and CDR2 YSYEKL. This CDR3 has 14 amino acids. V was shortened by 6 bases and J by 3 bases, with 14 bases between the two germline ends. CDR3 DNA sequence: TGCGCCAGCAGTGACCGGGAAAGGCACACTGAAGCTTTCTTT. Protein sequence: CASSDRERHTEAFF.

This clonotype was recorded many times. The V call is TRBV4-2, the J call TRBJ2-3; TRBD2 matches 13 bases. J lost 4 bases, V lost 1 base, and 11 bases had no gene match. Germline V gene sequence: CDR1 LGHNA, CDR2 YNFKEQ. The CDR3 runs to 19 residues. The CDR3 loop reads CASSQAVTSGGSNSDTQYF. CDR3 coding DNA: TGTGCCAGCAGCCAAGCCGTGACTAGCGGGGGGTCGAATTCAGATACGCAGTATTTT.

There are many counts of this clonotype. This CDR3 reads CASSPDPGQGGVTQYF. For the CDR3, the DNA is TGCGCCAGCAGCCCGGATCCGGGACAGGGTGGTGTTACGCAGTATTTT. V usage is TRBV5-1 and J usage is TRBJ2-3, with 9 bases aligning to TRBD1. Losses at the gene ends were 4 bases for V and 8 bases for J; bases not matched to a gene: 14. Germline V gives CDR1 SGHRS, CDR2 YFSETQ. The CDR3 totals 16 residues.

This clonotype occurred many times. The rearrangement uses TRBV3-1 and TRBJ1-5; D perhaps matches TRBD1 (5 bases). In germline, CDR1 is LGHDT, CDR2 YNNKEL (reference sequence). The CDR3 covers 13 residues. V lost 4 bases and J lost 4, with 8 bases in between. CDR3 sequence reads: CASSRTFNQPQHF. The DNA of the CDR3 is TGTGCCAGCAGCCGGACATTTAATCAGCCCCAGCATTTT.

This clonotype came up many times. The chain joins TRBV7-2 to TRBJ2-3; D is perhaps TRBD1 (5 bases). Germline CDR1 is SGHTA and CDR2 is FQGNSA. Between the trimmed V and J ends, which lost 1 base and 1 base, there was a span of 9 bases. The CDR3 has 15 amino acids. The CDR3 protein is CASSLVRAGTDTQYF. The CDR3 nucleotides read TGTGCCAGCAGCTTAGTCAGGGCGGGCACAGATACGCAGTATTTT. The whole variable domain, filled in from reference TRBV7-2 and TRBJ2-3, reads GAGVSQSPSNKVTEKGKDVELRCDPISGHTALYWYRQSLGQGLEFLIYFQGNSAPDKSGLPSDRFSAERTGGSVSTLTIQRTQQEDSAVYLCASSLVRAGTDTQYFGPGTRLTVL.

This clonotype was picked up many times. The chain links TRBV12-3 or TRBV12-4 to TRBJ1-1; perhaps TRBD1 as D (5 bases). V was trimmed by 1 base and J by 0 bases, leaving 9 bases between them. CDR3 length: 15 amino acids. DNA for the CDR3: TGTGCCAGCAGTTTAGGGGGCACAATGAACACTGAAGCTTTCTTT. Translation: CASSLGGTMNTEAFF.

This clonotype has at least ten counts. The J gene is TRBJ2-2, the V gene TRBV7-9; D possibly uses TRBD1 or TRBD2 (5 bases each). Deletions cut 0 bases from V and 4 bases from J, with 9 bases between. This CDR3 contains 15 residues. Germline V gives CDR1 SEHNR, CDR2 FQNEAQ (reference sequence). Written as DNA, the CDR3 is TGTGCCAGCAGCTTAGCGGGGGTGATCACCGGGGAGCTGTTTTTT. The encoded protein is CASSLAGVITGELFF.

This clonotype was observed many times. The gene calls are TRBV12-3 or TRBV12-4 and TRBJ1-4, with no clear D. With 4 bases removed from V and 0 bases from J, the gap between germline ends came to 9 bases. The CDR3 sequence is 15 residues long. CDR3 in amino acids: CASSSGGATNEKLFF. CDR3 sequence (DNA): TGTGCCAGCAGTTCGGGCGGGGCAACTAATGAAAAACTGTTTTTT.

There are many counts of this clonotype. The V call is TRBV18, the J call TRBJ2-1; the D gene is possibly TRBD1 (6 bases). The CDR3 is made up of 15 amino acids. The V and J ends lost 3 bases and 8 bases respectively, with 17 bases between them. Germline loops: CDR1 KGHSH, CDR2 LQKENI. The CDR3 sequence is CASSPVRGSIDEQFF. CDR3 nucleotide sequence: TGTGCCAGCTCACCGGTAAGGGGGAGTATCGATGAGCAGTTCTTC.

This clonotype has a count of ten or more. Here the CDR3 reads CATSASPMAAFTGELFF. The DNA for the CDR3 is TGTGCCACCAGCGCCTCCCCGATGGCGGCCTTCACCGGGGAGCTGTTTTTT. This chain uses TRBV15 with TRBJ2-2, with D unresolved. The V gene's germline CDR1 is LNHNV and CDR2 YYDKDF (reference sequence). The V end lost 5 bases, the J end lost 4 bases, and 20 bases lay between the germline ends. This CDR3 spans 17 amino acids.

In its sample, this clonotype was seen many times. The junction departs from the called germline gene at one end, perhaps through a read error. The gene calls are TRBV10-3 and TRBJ1-6, with D maybe TRBD1 (5 bases). Germline V CDR1 and CDR2: ENHRY, SYGVKD. CDR3 length: 13 residues. The CDR3 is CAISDRANSPLNF. The DNA of the CDR3 is TGTGCCATCAGTGACAGGGCGAATTCACCCCTCAACTTT.

This chain connects TRBV3-1 to TRBJ2-1; 12 positions agree with TRBD2. With 5 bases clipped from V and 7 bases from J, the junction kept 6 bases outside the gene matches. CDR3 length: 15 residues. The germline CDR1 and CDR2 sequences are LGHDT and YNNKEL (reference sequence). The CDR3 bases are TGTGCCAGCAGCGCAGCTAGCGGGGGGGCAAATGAGCAGTTCTTC. It translates to CASSAASGGANEQFF.

This clonotype was seen many times. V and J are TRBV5-1 and TRBJ2-1; D may be TRBD2 (7 bases). Germline assignment: CDR1 SGHRS and CDR2 YFSETQ. The CDR3 length is 12 residues. Trimming cost V 3 bases and J 9 bases, with 10 bases left between them. CDR3 residues: CASSSAGAEQFF. The CDR3 nucleotides read TGCGCCAGCAGCTCTGCGGGGGCTGAGCAGTTCTTC.

This rearrangement joins TRBV20-1 to TRBJ2-3; D gene ambiguous. The CDR3 has 15 residues. From germline, CDR1 is DFQATT and CDR2 SNEGSKA (reference sequence). Trimming took off 1 base at V and 0 bases at J, with 11 bases between the two ends. Here the CDR3 DNA reads TGCAGTGCTAGAGGGGCGGAGACTAGCACAGATACGCAGTATTTT. Its translation: CSARGAETSTDTQYF.

On this clonotype itself: The junction differs from germline at one of its ends, possibly a read error. This chain links TRBV28 with TRBJ1-5; D possibly corresponds to TRBD1 (6 bases). There are 15 residues in the CDR3. Germline V gene sequence: CDR1 MDHEN, CDR2 SYDVKM. The DNA for the CDR3 is TGTGCCAGCAGAATGGGGGCGAGGAGCAATCAGCCCCAGAATTTT. Translation gives CASRMGARSNQPQNF.

The chain recombines TRBV5-1 with TRBJ2-4, with 7 bases lining up with TRBD1. The CDR3 covers 15 residues. The germline gives CDR1 SGHRS, CDR2 YFSETQ. J gave up 2 bases and V 0 bases, and 2 bases lay outside the gene matches. In DNA, the CDR3 is TGCGCCAGCAGCTTGGGGGACAGAACCAAAAACATTCAGTACTTC. As protein: CASSLGDRTKNIQYF.

This clonotype was detected many times. V gene TRBV2 combines with J gene TRBJ2-2, with a tentative D call TRBD1 (6 bases). The CDR3 sequence is 17 residues long. The V gene's germline CDR1 is SNHLY and CDR2 FYNNEI. V was trimmed by 6 bases and J by 5 bases, leaving 22 bases between them. This chain's CDR3 is CASRLLPAGTNTGELFF. The CDR3 region has the DNA TGTGCCAGCAGACTTTTACCGGCCGGGACAAATACCGGGGAGCTGTTTTTT.

In this sample, this clonotype turned up many times. This rearrangement joins TRBV5-1 to TRBJ1-1; a possible D gene is TRBD1 (6 bases). Germline V lookup: CDR1 SGHRS, CDR2 YFSETQ. The germline V and J ends were trimmed by 4 bases and 7 bases, with 11 bases remaining between them. This CDR3 comprises 12 residues. The DNA of the CDR3 is TGCGCCAGCAGCAAGGACAGAGATGAAGCTTTCTTT. Translating gives CASSKDRDEAFF.

The chain links TRBV7-9 to TRBJ1-1; D unclear. V was pared by 0 bases and J by 3 bases, with 11 bases between. The germline gives CDR1 SEHNR, CDR2 FQNEAQ (reference sequence). This CDR3 has 15 amino acids. This CDR3 reads CASSLAFRGHTEAFF. The CDR3 nucleotides are TGTGCCAGCAGCTTAGCGTTTCGCGGGCACACTGAAGCTTTCTTT.

This clonotype was detected ten times or more. DNA of the CDR3: TGTGCCAGCAGCCCAGGACAGGGGATTTACTCGGGTGGCTACACCTTC. This gives the protein CASSPGQGIYSGGYTF. The chain has TRBV5-5 and TRBJ1-2, with 9 positions matching TRBD1. There are 16 residues in the CDR3. Per the germline V gene, CDR1 is SGHKS and CDR2 is YYEKEE (reference sequence). Unmatched junction bases numbered 14, after V lost 4 bases and J lost 7 bases.

Comment on this clonotype: Possible read error: a much larger clone is one base away. This sequence joins TRBV11-2 and TRBJ2-7; perhaps TRBD1 as D (6 bases). This CDR3 spans 13 amino acids. Germline assignment: CDR1 SGHAT and CDR2 FQNNGV. CDR3 nucleotide sequence: TGTGCCAGCAGTTTCAACAGGGCCTACGAGCAGCACTTC. As protein: CASSFNRAYEQHF.

This clonotype has only a few counts. This rearrangement joins TRBV27 to TRBJ2-7; D could derive from TRBD1 or TRBD2 (6 bases each). Deletions cut 5 bases from V and 2 bases from J, with 16 bases between. CDR3 length: 15 amino acids. CDR1 and CDR2 from the germline V gene are MNHEY and SMNVEV (reference sequence). The CDR3 sequence: CASSALGGNPYEQYF. DNA for the CDR3: TGTGCCAGCAGTGCGCTAGGGGGGAACCCCTACGAGCAGTACTTC.